This T cell receptor beta chain stems from a study of blood T cell repertoires in COVID-19. As for the study in general: Sources were T cells, B-cell-depleted T cells, or PBMCs; the material itself was cDNA or gDNA.

Germline V lookup: CDR1 MNHEY, CDR2 SVGAGI. The CDR3 sequence is 14 residues long. V was clipped by 6 bases and J by 6 bases, with 17 bases between them. Measured with immunoSEQ multiplex PCR; TCRdb has only the in-frame clones, and not every one. Here the sample spans approximately 170,000 clones, less than 90% being singletons. The TCR was taken from a woman between 55 and 75 years old with COVID-19, enrolled during active disease. The sequencing input was peripheral blood. This chain links TRBV6-5 with TRBJ1-2, with D perhaps matching TRBD1 (6 bases). The CDR3 reads CASRLQGSNDGYTF. In nucleotides, the CDR3 is TGTGCCAGCAGGCTACAGGGTTCTAATGATGGCTACACCTTC.